This entry describes one T cell receptor beta chain. What it binds is unknown. Of the isolated RNA, all was reverse transcribed, and so the sequenced material was expressed TCRB transcripts. The method was immunoSEQ multiplex PCR; TCRdb's version includes in-frame clones alone and lacks a portion of them. The table records 300,000 to 350,000 clones, about 20% of them present only once. The sample is drawn from a study of beta chain features in type 1 diabetes. Study summary: The number of sorted cells examined across all samples was some 99 million.

The CDR3 sequence is 14 residues long. Germline values: CDR1 SGHAT, CDR2 FQNNGV. V was trimmed by 7 bases and J by 0 bases, leaving 12 bases between them. Purity above 95% was achieved in all sorted populations. General study findings and limits: In the patient group, naive, central memory and Treg TCRB repertoires seemed more alike than in the healthy donor group. Patients with Type 1 diabetes showed moderately but significantly shorter TCRB CDR3s in all four CD4+ subsets.

Sample: naive CD4+ T cells from blood. This clonotype was obtained from a woman between 18 and 29 years old in good health. The V call is TRBV11-2, the J call TRBJ1-1, with no clear D. As DNA, the CDR3 is TGTGCCAGCATCTCGAGTGAAGTGAACACTGAAGCTTTCTTT. Translation gives CASISSEVNTEAFF.